The 11 T cell receptor beta chains listed next were all sequenced from one sample in a study of liver allograft versus peripheral blood T cells. At the level of the study: Comparisons were made between T cell receptor repertoires found in transplanted livers and those circulating in recipients' peripheral blood.

A single record per CDR3 protein comes from TCRdb applying MiXCR to the reads. Seen here are about 9,500 distinct CDR3 sequences, approximately 17% observed once, and the top ten hold roughly 1.2%. The receptors derive from a human patient who had a liver transplant. Among the T cells, some may be from the graft donor.

The V and J genes are TRBV6-2 or TRBV6-3 and TRBJ1-5; 7 bases match TRBD1. With 6 bases clipped from V and 2 bases from J, the junction kept 7 bases outside the gene matches. Germline CDR1 reads MNHEY; CDR2 reads SVGEGT. The CDR3 has 15 residues. The CDR3 loop reads CASSHGQAGNQPQHF. As DNA, the CDR3 is TGTGCCAGCAGCCACGGACAGGCAGGCAATCAGCCCCAGCATTTT.

This clonotype has a handful of counts. The genes are TRBV6-5 and TRBJ2-2, with TRBD2 matching over 9 bases. Germline CDR1 is MNHEY and CDR2 is SVGAGI. Trimming removed 0 bases from V and 4 bases from J; junction bases left unmatched: 6. The CDR3 runs 17 residues. This CDR3 is CASSYSVAGDSTGELFF. CDR3 sequence (DNA): TGTGCCAGCAGTTACTCGGTAGCGGGGGATTCCACCGGGGAGCTGTTTTTT.

A note on this clonotype: With a much larger clone just one base away, this may be a read error. The V call is TRBV10-3, the J call TRBJ1-1; a possible D gene is TRBD1 (5 bases). CDR1 and CDR2 (germline): ENHRY, SYGVKD. This CDR3 has 15 amino acids. Trimming took off 0 bases at V and 3 bases at J, with 11 bases between the two ends. The CDR3, as DNA: TGTGCCATCAGTGAGTCGGGGGTTGGGCACACTGAAGCTTTCTTT. Translated: CAISESGVGHTEAFF.

Many counts were recorded for this clonotype. The rearrangement links TRBV6-1 to TRBJ2-1, with TRBD2 matching 7 bases. The CDR3 runs 15 residues. Germline V CDR1 and CDR2: MNHNS, SASEGT. After removal of 7 bases from V and 3 bases from J, the junction contained 9 bases not matched to a gene. Here the CDR3 DNA reads TGTGCCAGCAAGCCCCTAGCGGTTATCTACAATGAGCAGTTCTTC. It encodes CASKPLAVIYNEQFF.

This clonotype was seen at least ten times. This chain connects TRBV6-6 to TRBJ1-2; D ambiguous. The CDR3 consists of 14 residues. Germline CDR1 reads MNHNY; CDR2 reads SVGAGI (reference sequence). V lost 2 bases, J lost 3 bases, and 10 bases lay in between. For the CDR3, the DNA is TGTGCCAGCAGTTACGAGGGCCTATACTATGGCTACACCTTC. Translating gives CASSYEGLYYGYTF.

This clonotype is categorized as medium-sized. The chain combines TRBV15 with TRBJ1-1; no clear D. V was shortened by 0 bases and J by 5 bases, with 13 bases between the two germline ends. The CDR3 is 15 amino acids. From germline, CDR1 is LNHNV and CDR2 YYDKDF (reference sequence). The CDR3: CATSRDQKIGTEAFF. The CDR3 DNA reads as TGTGCCACCAGCAGAGATCAGAAGATAGGGACTGAAGCTTTCTTT.

In its sample, this clonotype is medium-sized (0.01 to 0.1%). The rearrangement links TRBV18 to TRBJ1-1; D remains unclear. The CDR3 is 12 amino acids. V was cut by 1 base and J by 6 bases, with 6 bases left in between. Germline CDR1 and CDR2: KGHSH and LQKENI. CDR3 amino acids: CASSPRRAEAFF. For the CDR3, the DNA is TGTGCCAGCTCACCACGGCGGGCTGAAGCTTTCTTT.

J is TRBJ1-2 and V is TRBV5-4; TRBD1 agrees at 7 bases. The CDR3 is made up of 14 amino acids. J gave up 4 bases and V 3 bases, and 6 bases lay outside the gene matches. Looked up from germline, CDR1 is SGHNT and CDR2 is YYREEE (reference sequence). The CDR3 here is CASSSTTGRYGYTF. The CDR3 DNA sequence: TGTGCCAGCAGCTCCACGACAGGGCGCTATGGCTACACCTTC.

This clonotype was counted many times. V gene TRBV6-5 combines with J gene TRBJ1-1; D call uncertain. The germline V gene has CDR1 MNHEY and CDR2 SVGAGI. With 4 bases removed from V and 7 bases from J, the gap between germline ends came to 10 bases. This CDR3 spans 12 amino acids. In nucleotides, the CDR3 is TGTGCCAGCAGTTCGGGAGCCCGTGAAGCTTTCTTT. Its translation: CASSSGAREAFF.

This clonotype was counted between two and nine times. The CDR3: CASSLGGTGEAFF. In nucleotides, the CDR3 is TGTGCCAGCAGCTTAGGTGGTACAGGTGAAGCTTTCTTT. The chain recombines TRBV7-9 with TRBJ1-1; tentative D call: TRBD1 (5 bases). This CDR3 is 13 amino acids long. CDR1 is SEHNR, CDR2 FQNEAQ, per germline (reference sequence). V shed 1 base and J shed 7 bases, with 10 bases lying between them.

This clonotype is medium-sized in the sample. The DNA for the CDR3 is TGCAGCATACTCTATCCGGGACAGGCTGAAGCTTTCTTT. Its translation is CSILYPGQAEAFF. The J gene is TRBJ1-1, the V gene TRBV29-1; TRBD1 matches at 8 bases. Germline CDR1 reads SQVTM; CDR2 reads ANQGSEA. The CDR3 is 13 residues long. V was pared by 8 bases and J by 6 bases, with 11 bases of the junction left unmatched.